These 15 T cell receptor beta chains were all obtained from the same sample, sequenced in a study of cytomegalovirus exposure and HLA in healthy donors. PCR employed 60 Vbeta and 13 Jbeta primers. Repertoires were generated with immunoSEQ multiplex PCR, while TCRdb's copy carries only in-frame clones and drops some. The repertoire holds approximately 250,000 clones, with about 85% as singletons. Sequencing used PBMCs. The receptors were gathered from a girl aged 2-9 years in good health and CMV-seronegative.

The chain couples TRBV2 to TRBJ2-5; TRBD2 agrees at 10 bases. The end of the DNA aligns better with TRBJ2-7, so the J call may be wrong. Looked up from germline, CDR1 is SNHLY and CDR2 is FYNNEI. CDR3 length: 17 amino acids. CDR3 residues: CASTYLKVAGGSAEQYF. Written as DNA, the CDR3 is TGTGCCAGCACCTACCTAAAAGTAGCGGGGGGTTCGGCCGAGCAGTACTTC.

The rearrangement uses TRBV30 and TRBJ2-1, with TRBD2 identical over 13 bases. The CDR3 is 17 amino acids. The V gene end was trimmed by 3 bases and the J gene end by 3 bases; junction bases not matched to a gene: 8. Germline CDR1 is GTSNPN and CDR2 is SVGIG (reference sequence). DNA of the CDR3: TGTGCCTGGAGCAGGACTAGCGGGAGTCCCCGCTACAATGAGCAGTTCTTC. Encoded protein: CAWSRTSGSPRYNEQFF.

This rearrangement joins TRBV11-2 to TRBJ2-7, with unresolved D. Germline CDR1 SGHAT, CDR2 FQNNGV. The CDR3 is 16 amino acids. Trimming removed 1 base from V and 1 base from J, with 14 bases in between. The CDR3 sequence: CASSLVGVSFSYEQYF. CDR3 sequence (DNA): TGTGCCAGCAGCTTAGTGGGCGTCTCCTTTTCCTACGAGCAGTACTTC.

This clone appeared a single time. This chain connects TRBV7-6 to TRBJ2-1; D is possibly TRBD2 (6 bases). The CDR3 totals 15 residues. CDR1 is SGHVS, CDR2 FNYEAQ, per germline. Trimming left V 2 bases short and J 9 bases short, with 17 bases between. CDR3 protein: CASSLLETSVSEQFF. CDR3 in DNA: TGTGCCAGCAGCTTATTAGAGACTAGTGTCAGTGAGCAGTTCTTC.

The chain carries TRBV30 and TRBJ2-7, with 10 bases aligning to TRBD1. Germline CDR1 is GTSNPN and CDR2 is SVGIG (reference sequence). The CDR3 runs 15 residues. Germline trimming cut 2 bases from V and 0 bases from J; bases unmatched to any gene: 4. DNA for the CDR3: TGTGCCTGGAGTTCCGGGACAGGGGACTCCTACGAGCAGTACTTC. Its translation: CAWSSGTGDSYEQYF.

The chain combines TRBV7-3 with TRBJ1-1, with 8 bases fitting TRBD1. V trimming: 2 bases; J trimming: 3 bases; junction bases outside the gene matches: 2. CDR1 is SGHTA, CDR2 FQGTGA, per germline. The CDR3 sequence is 14 residues long. The DNA for the CDR3 is TGTGCCAGCAGCTTACAGGGGGCGCACACTGAAGCTTTCTTT. Translating gives CASSLQGAHTEAFF.

The rearrangement links TRBV6-1 to TRBJ2-3; perhaps TRBD2 as D (6 bases). This CDR3 region has 12 residues. V was pared by 2 bases and J by 10 bases, with 10 bases between. Germline CDR1 and CDR2: MNHNS and SASEGT. In DNA, the CDR3 is TGTGCCAGCAGTGAACTAGCGAGTTCGCAGTATTTT. As protein: CASSELASSQYF.

The chain recombines TRBV5-4 with TRBJ1-2; D unresolved. V lost 4 bases to trimming and J lost 0 bases, with 10 bases between them. The CDR3 spans 14 residues. CDR1 SGHNT and CDR2 YYREEE come from the germline V gene (reference sequence). The CDR3: CASSLGRSNYGYTF. The CDR3 DNA reads TGTGCCAGCAGCCTGGGCAGATCTAACTATGGCTACACCTTC.

This rearrangement joins TRBV7-9 to TRBJ2-3; tentatively, D is TRBD2 (5 bases). Germline loops: CDR1 SEHNR, CDR2 FQNEAQ (reference sequence). The CDR3 is 16 residues long. Deletions cut 4 bases from V and 7 bases from J, with 21 bases between. As DNA, the CDR3 is TGTGCCAGCAGCTCCTTGGGGAGTCCGCGTTTGAATACGCAGTATTTT. It yields the protein CASSSLGSPRLNTQYF. The full variable domain, with the rest looked up from reference TRBV7-9 and TRBJ2-3, is DTGVSQNPRHKITKRGQNVTFRCDPISEHNRLYWYRQTLGQGPEFLTYFQNEAQLEKSRLLSDRFSAERPKGSFSTLEIQRTEQGDSAMYLCASSSLGSPRLNTQYFGPGTRLTVL.

The chain carries TRBV18 and TRBJ2-3; 8 positions agree with TRBD1. The length of the CDR3 is 15 residues. V lost 3 bases and J lost 5; bases outside the gene matches: 7. CDR1 and CDR2 (germline): KGHSH, LQKENI. CDR3 in amino acids: CASSPLGTGGDTQYF. CDR3 DNA: TGTGCCAGCTCACCGCTGGGGACAGGAGGAGATACGCAGTATTTT.

V and J are TRBV7-3 and TRBJ1-1; perhaps TRBD1 as D (5 bases). The V gene's germline CDR1 is SGHTA and CDR2 FQGTGA. Trimming shortened V by 1 base and J by 7 bases, and 10 bases separated the two germline ends. This CDR3 has 13 amino acids. Here the CDR3 DNA reads TGTGCCAGCAGCTTAAGGGGGGAGAGTGAAGCTTTCTTT. Protein product: CASSLRGESEAFF.

The chain carries TRBV4-1 and TRBJ2-1; TRBD1 is a possible D gene (6 bases). The V end lost 1 base, the J end lost 13 bases, and 17 bases lay between the germline ends. The CDR3 is 14 residues long. CDR1 and CDR2 (germline): MGHRA, YSYEKL. CDR3 sequence (DNA): TGCGCCAGCAGCCAAGCCCGGGACACGTCCGGACAGTTCTTC. Protein: CASSQARDTSGQFF.

The J gene is TRBJ2-1, the V gene TRBV4-1; D perhaps matches TRBD2 (5 bases). With 5 bases removed from V and 10 bases from J, the gap between germline ends came to 12 bases. The germline V gene has CDR1 MGHRA and CDR2 YSYEKL. This CDR3 is 12 amino acids long. Here the CDR3 reads CASSGSGYEQFF. CDR3 nucleotides: TGCGCCAGCAGCGGGTCGGGATACGAGCAGTTCTTC.

The chain carries TRBV6-1 and TRBJ2-7; tentatively, D is TRBD2 (5 bases). CDR3 size: 15 residues. The germline V and J ends were trimmed by 1 base and 3 bases, with 13 bases remaining between them. Germline-derived CDR1 and CDR2 are MNHNS and SASEGT. CDR3 bases: TGTGCCAGCAGTGAAGGGGAGATACACCTCTACGAGCAGTACTTC. Translation gives CASSEGEIHLYEQYF.

This rearrangement joins TRBV6-5 to TRBJ2-5; 9 nucleotides line up with TRBD2. CDR3 size: 12 residues. CDR1 is MNHEY, CDR2 SVGAGI, per germline. Trimming at V came to 10 bases and at J to 5 bases, leaving 5 bases not matched to a gene. The CDR3 DNA sequence: TGTGCCACCGGACTAGCGAAGGAGACCCAGTACTTC. This gives the protein CATGLAKETQYF.